Given below is one T cell receptor (beta chain) in context. Its antigen is unidentified. A read error may be the cause here, since a much bigger clone is one base away. These data come from a study of shared clonotypes between healthy human individuals. Overall study: Each donor's CD4 naive and CD4 memory cells filled three plates apiece, CD8 naive two, and CD8 memory one. Findings and limits, study-wide: Generally, estimated richness proved larger in naive subsets than it did in memory subsets.

Each replicate PCR on the sorted subsets used approximately 180 ng DNA (about 30,000 T cell genomes). Here immunoSEQ multiplex PCR was the method, and the copy in TCRdb shows in-frame clones only, minus some. This table holds some 1 million clones, about 75% found once. Sequences were obtained from memory CD4+ T cells sorted from blood. Subset described: CD45RA-negative fraction. This TCR was recovered from a man between 18 and 29 years old in good health.

In DNA, the CDR3 is TGTGCCAGCAGCCTTGGGATTAGTGGAGATACGCAGTATTTT. It specifies CASSLGISGDTQYF. The chain uses TRBV7-2 and TRBJ2-3, with D uncertain. Looked up from germline, CDR1 is SGHTA and CDR2 is FQGNSA. CDR3 length: 14 residues. The V end lost 5 bases, the J end lost 5 bases, and 14 bases lay between the germline ends.